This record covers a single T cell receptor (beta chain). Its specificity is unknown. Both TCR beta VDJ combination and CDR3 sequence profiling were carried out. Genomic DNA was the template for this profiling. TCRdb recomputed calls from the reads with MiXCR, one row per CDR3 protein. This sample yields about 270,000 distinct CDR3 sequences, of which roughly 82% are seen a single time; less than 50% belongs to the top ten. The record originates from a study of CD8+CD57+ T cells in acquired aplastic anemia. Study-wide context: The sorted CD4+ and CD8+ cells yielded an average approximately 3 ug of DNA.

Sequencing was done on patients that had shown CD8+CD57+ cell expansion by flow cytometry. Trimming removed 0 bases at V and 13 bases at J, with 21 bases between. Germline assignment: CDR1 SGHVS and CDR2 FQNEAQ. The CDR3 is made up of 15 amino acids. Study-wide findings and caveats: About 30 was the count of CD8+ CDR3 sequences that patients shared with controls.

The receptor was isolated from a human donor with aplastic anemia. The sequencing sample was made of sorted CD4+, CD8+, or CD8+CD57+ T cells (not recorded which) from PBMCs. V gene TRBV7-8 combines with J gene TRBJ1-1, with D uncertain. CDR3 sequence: CASSLALGADTQDFF. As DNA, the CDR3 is TGTGCCAGCAGCTTAGCTCTAGGAGCGGATACGCAAGATTTCTTT.